This TCR beta chain stems from a study of T cell responses to AZD1222 COVID-19 vaccine. V lost 4 bases and J lost 2, with 12 bases in between. Germline CDR1 is SGHRS and CDR2 is YFSETQ. This CDR3 comprises 14 residues. TCRdb's table, derived via immunoSEQ multiplex PCR, lists solely in-frame clones and lacks some. Of around 92,000 clones in the sample, about 90% were seen once. Study results and limitations: Reportedly, close to half of spike-specific TCRs are directed against unmutated variant regions. No repertoire was sampled before or during the peak T cell response, only after it.

As regards this clone: Its target is not known.

The rearrangement links TRBV5-1 to TRBJ1-1; D ambiguous. This TCR came from an adult in good health. The source was peripheral blood, collected on day 0 of AZD1222 vaccination. For the CDR3, the DNA is TGCGCCAGCAGCCCGAGGGAGGGTAACACTGAAGCTTTCTTT. Protein: CASSPREGNTEAFF.